Below are 31 T cell receptor beta chains sequenced from a single sample in a study of T cells in narcolepsy. TCRdb's copy holds only in-frame clones and misses some; the assay was immunoSEQ multiplex PCR. The top ten hold 12% of the sample, which has tens of thousands of clones, around two thirds seen once. The sequencing sample was made of memory (CD45RA-) CD4+ T cells from blood. These receptor sequences come from a human donor in good health.

The chain couples TRBV5-1 to TRBJ1-1; no definite D call. Trimming removed 3 bases from V and 2 bases from J, with 8 bases in between. Germline V lookup: CDR1 SGHRS, CDR2 YFSETQ. CDR3 size: 13 residues. Here the CDR3 DNA reads TGCGCCAGCAGCTGGGAGAGTAACACTGAAGCTTTCTTT. It encodes CASSWESNTEAFF.

In its sample, this clone ranks as medium-sized. The chain employs TRBV7-9 and TRBJ1-1; the D gene is possibly TRBD1 (5 bases). With 7 bases removed from V and 7 bases from J, the gap between germline ends came to 19 bases. The length of the CDR3 is 14 residues. Germline CDR1 SEHNR, CDR2 FQNEAQ (reference sequence). CDR3 loop: CASILGSGDGEAFF. In DNA, the CDR3 is TGTGCCAGCATCTTGGGGTCGGGGGACGGTGAAGCTTTCTTT.

V usage is TRBV5-4 and J usage is TRBJ1-3; possible D gene TRBD1, 5 bases. V lost 2 bases and J lost 8, with 11 bases in between. Germline CDR1 reads SGHNT; CDR2 reads YYREEE (reference sequence). CDR3 length: 13 amino acids. The CDR3 DNA reads as TGTGCCAGCAGCTTAGGGGTTCGAGACACCATATATTTT. Translating it yields CASSLGVRDTIYF.

The chain recombines TRBV4-1 with TRBJ2-3, with TRBD2 as a possible D gene (7 bases). CDR3 size: 17 residues. V lost 1 base, J lost 1 base, and 15 bases lay in between. Germline V gene sequence: CDR1 MGHRA, CDR2 YSYEKL. CDR3 nucleotide sequence: TGCGCCAGCAGCCAAGGCGGCAGGGGAGGGGGCACAGATACGCAGTATTTT. Protein product: CASSQGGRGGGTDTQYF.

This clone was counted between two and nine times. V is TRBV9 and J is TRBJ2-3; TRBD2 matches at 10 bases. The CDR3 contains 18 residues. CDR1 and CDR2 (germline): SGDLS, YYNGEE. V was clipped by 0 bases and J by 6 bases; unmatched bases: 13. The CDR3 region is CASSVGGASGRVTDTQYF. The CDR3 bases are TGTGCCAGCAGCGTAGGAGGGGCTAGCGGGAGAGTAACTGATACGCAGTATTTT.

The chain joins TRBV18 to TRBJ2-3; 10 nucleotides line up with TRBD2. The CDR3 has 15 amino acids. Germline V CDR1 and CDR2: KGHSH, LQKENI. V shed 2 bases, J shed 2 bases, and the junction held 1 base outside the gene matches. In nucleotides, the CDR3 is TGTGCCAGCTCACCAGGACTAGCGGCCACAGATACGCAGTATTTT. Translation: CASSPGLAATDTQYF.

The chain is built from TRBV4-1 and TRBJ1-4; D is ambiguous. The germline V gene encodes CDR1 MGHRA and CDR2 YSYEKL. Trimming left V 1 base short and J 5 bases short, with 5 bases between. This CDR3 contains 13 residues. The CDR3 sequence is CASSQGLNEKLFF. The CDR3 bases are TGCGCCAGCAGCCAAGGCTTAAATGAAAAACTGTTTTTT.

The J gene is TRBJ2-2, the V gene TRBV10-3; 11 bases are a match to TRBD2. CDR3 length: 15 residues. V gave up 6 bases and J gave up 5 bases; unmatched junction bases: 5. Per germline, CDR1 ENHRY and CDR2 SYGVKD. Here the CDR3 reads CAISTSGRITGELFF. DNA of the CDR3: TGTGCCATCAGCACTAGCGGGAGAATAACCGGGGAGCTGTTTTTT.

This clone was detected a few times. The chain has TRBV19 and TRBJ1-1; D is unresolved. This CDR3 has 14 amino acids. Germline CDR1 is LNHDA and CDR2 is SQIVND (reference sequence). V was pared by 5 bases and J by 4 bases, with 14 bases between. In DNA, the CDR3 is TGTGCCAGTAGTCCCCAGGCCGCCGGCACTGAAGCTTTCTTT. Protein: CASSPQAAGTEAFF.

The chain couples TRBV14 to TRBJ2-5, with 7 bases lining up with TRBD2. The V gene end was trimmed by 4 bases and the J gene end by 7 bases; junction bases not matched to a gene: 9. This CDR3 contains 14 residues. Germline CDR1 SGHDN, CDR2 FVKESK. CDR3 region: CASSPRGVHGTQYF. The CDR3, as DNA: TGTGCCAGCAGCCCTCGGGGGGTCCATGGGACCCAGTACTTC.

The J gene is TRBJ1-2, the V gene TRBV5-5; no clear D gene. The CDR3 has 15 residues. V lost 3 bases and J lost 6, with 18 bases in between. The germline CDR1 and CDR2 sequences are SGHKS and YYEKEE (reference sequence). The CDR3 DNA sequence: TGTGCCAGCAGCTCCACAAGTGGGTTCCCCAATGGCTACACCTTC. Amino acid sequence: CASSSTSGFPNGYTF.

This sequence joins TRBV2 and TRBJ2-3; D gene ambiguous. The CDR3 loop spans 16 amino acids. CDR1 and CDR2 from the germline V gene are SNHLY and FYNNEI. Trimming took off 8 bases at V and 4 bases at J, with 22 bases between the two ends. The CDR3 DNA is TGTGCCAGCTTGGGGTCCCGGAGTCAAGGCCCAGATACGCAGTATTTT. It specifies CASLGSRSQGPDTQYF. Filled out from reference TRBV2 and TRBJ2-3, the complete variable domain reads EPEVTQTPSHQVTQMGQEVILRCVPISNHLYFYWYRQILGQKVEFLVSFYNNEISEKSEIFDDQFSVERPDGSNFTLKIRSTKLEDSAMYFCASLGSRSQGPDTQYFGPGTRLTVL.

The gene calls are TRBV30 and TRBJ2-3; D not resolved. V was pared by 5 bases and J by 6 bases, with 12 bases between. CDR3 length equals 12 residues. Germline V gene lookup returns CDR1 GTSNPN and CDR2 SVGIG (reference sequence). CDR3 loop: CAWDEAGDTQYF. CDR3 DNA sequence: TGTGCCTGGGACGAGGCCGGGGATACGCAGTATTTT.

CDR3 amino acids: CAWSRGLADTQYF. DNA of the CDR3: TGTGCCTGGAGTCGCGGACTAGCGGATACGCAGTATTTT. The chain recombines TRBV30 with TRBJ2-3; 9 bases match TRBD2. The junction had 3 bases not matched to a gene; V was cut back by 2 bases and J by 6 bases. The CDR3 has 13 amino acids. Germline loops: CDR1 GTSNPN, CDR2 SVGIG (reference sequence).

Concerning this clone itself: A read error is the likely source, as a far larger clone sits one nucleotide away. The chain has TRBV7-8 and TRBJ2-1; 8 positions match TRBD1. Germline V CDR1 and CDR2: SGHVS, FQNEAQ. The CDR3 extends over 16 amino acids. CDR3 sequence reads: CSSSAQGQASYNEQFF. The DNA for the CDR3 is TGTTCCAGCAGCGCTCAGGGACAGGCGTCCTACAATGAGCAGTTCTTC.

The chain uses TRBV5-1 and TRBJ1-2, with D maybe TRBD1 (6 bases). CDR1 and CDR2 from the germline V gene are SGHRS and YFSETQ. The CDR3 totals 14 residues. The V gene lost 4 bases and the J gene lost 2 bases, with 12 bases spanning the gap. CDR3: CASSQTDRNYGYTF. The CDR3 DNA follows: TGCGCCAGCAGCCAGACGGACAGAAACTATGGCTACACCTTC. The entire variable domain, with the rest obtained from reference TRBV5-1 and TRBJ1-2, is as follows: KAGVTQTPRYLIKTRGQQVTLSCSPISGHRSVSWYQQTPGQGLQFLFEYFSETQRNKGNFPGRFSGRQFSNSRSEMNVSTLELGDSALYLCASSQTDRNYGYTFGSGTRLTVV.

The chain couples TRBV9 to TRBJ1-3, with 12 positions matching TRBD1. The length of the CDR3 is 16 residues. The V and J ends lost 0 bases and 4 bases, in that order; junction bases with no gene match: 2. Germline V lookup: CDR1 SGDLS, CDR2 YYNGEE. The CDR3 coding sequence is TGTGCCAGCAGCGTAGGGGACAGGGGGCACGGAAACACCATATATTTT. It codes for CASSVGDRGHGNTIYF.

This clone was seen only a few times. The J gene is TRBJ2-1, the V gene TRBV28; TRBD2 agrees at 10 bases. Germline values: CDR1 MDHEN, CDR2 SYDVKM. Trimming at V came to 6 bases and at J to 7 bases, leaving 3 bases not matched to a gene. CDR3 length: 13 residues. CDR3 coding DNA: TGTGCCAGCAGAGCGGGGGGGCCTAATGAGCAGTTCTTC. Translation gives CASRAGGPNEQFF.

This clone was picked up one time. The V call is TRBV19, the J call TRBJ1-1; the match to TRBD1 covers 9 bases. Per germline, CDR1 LNHDA and CDR2 SQIVND (reference sequence). This CDR3 has 14 amino acids. V lost 6 bases, J lost 5 bases, and 7 bases stayed unmatched. Written as DNA, the CDR3 is TGTGCCAGTAGGGGGACAGGGAAAAATACTGAAGCTTTCTTT. This sequence encodes CASRGTGKNTEAFF.

This sequence joins TRBV30 and TRBJ2-1; D unresolved. With 4 bases removed from V and 10 bases from J, the gap between germline ends came to 17 bases. Per germline, CDR1 GTSNPN and CDR2 SVGIG (reference sequence). The CDR3 consists of 13 residues. The CDR3 region is CAWNQNGFDEQFF. The CDR3 bases are TGTGCCTGGAACCAAAACGGGTTTGACGAGCAGTTCTTC. Full variable domain (rest looked up from reference TRBV30 and TRBJ2-1): SQTIHQWPATLVQPVGSPLSLECTVEGTSNPNLYWYRQAAGRGLQLLFYSVGIGQISSEVPQNLSASRPQDRQFILSSKKLLLSDSGFYLCAWNQNGFDEQFFGPGTRLTVL.

The chain carries TRBV6-5 and TRBJ1-5; D may be TRBD1 (6 bases). This CDR3 spans 14 amino acids. The germline V gene encodes CDR1 MNHEY and CDR2 SVGAGI. Trimming stripped 8 bases from V and 4 bases from J, with 15 bases between. The CDR3 bases are TGTGCCAGCTGCTACAGGGTGGGAAATCAGCCCCAGCATTTT. Protein: CASCYRVGNQPQHF.

J is TRBJ2-2 and V is TRBV5-1, with D possibly being TRBD2 (5 bases). Germline V gene sequence: CDR1 SGHRS, CDR2 YFSETQ. The CDR3 totals 13 residues. Trimming removed 1 base at V and 4 bases at J, with 5 bases between. Here the CDR3 reads CASSLSGTGELFF. The CDR3 DNA is TGCGCCAGCAGCTTGAGCGGCACCGGGGAGCTGTTTTTT.

CDR3 region: CASSPRREKLFF. CDR3 sequence (DNA): TGTGCCAGCAGTCCAAGGCGAGAAAAACTGTTTTTT. The chain combines TRBV28 with TRBJ1-4; D is ambiguous. Germline assignment: CDR1 MDHEN and CDR2 SYDVKM. The CDR3 sequence is 12 residues long. Trimming cost V 5 bases and J 8 bases, with 9 bases left between them.

The CDR3 region is CASSLGGAQPQHF. The CDR3 nucleotides are TGCGCCAGCAGCTTGGGTGGGGCTCAGCCCCAGCATTTT. The chain combines TRBV5-1 with TRBJ1-5, with a weak D call TRBD1 (5 bases). The CDR3 sequence is 13 residues long. Per the germline V gene, CDR1 is SGHRS and CDR2 is YFSETQ. V gave up 0 bases and J gave up 6 bases, with 7 bases separating them.

This clone has more than one count but fewer than ten. The V call is TRBV2, the J call TRBJ1-3; the D is unclear. The length of the CDR3 is 13 residues. Germline CDR1 reads SNHLY; CDR2 reads FYNNEI. V lost 6 bases and J 8 bases, leaving 14 bases between the germline ends. DNA of the CDR3: TGTGCCAGCAGACTTGTTCGTACGGACACCATATATTTT. Translated: CASRLVRTDTIYF.

This chain uses TRBV2 with TRBJ1-6, with TRBD1 as a possible D gene (5 bases). Germline V gene lookup returns CDR1 SNHLY and CDR2 FYNNEI. CDR3 length: 14 residues. Trimming took off 6 bases at V and 10 bases at J, with 16 bases between the two ends. The CDR3 nucleotides are TGTGCCAGCAGCGGTAAGGGGCAGAGGTCACCCCTCCACTTT. Amino acids: CASSGKGQRSPLHF.

The chain couples TRBV7-2 to TRBJ1-3; D is unclear. The CDR3 length is 14 residues. Germline V gives CDR1 SGHTA, CDR2 FQGNSA. Trimming removed 0 bases at V and 7 bases at J, with 10 bases between. The CDR3 loop is CASSLALSGNTIYF. CDR3 nucleotides: TGTGCCAGCAGCTTAGCGCTAAGTGGGAACACCATATATTTT.

With respect to this clone: Other DNA sequences within the sample encode an identical CDR3. This chain joins TRBV19 and TRBJ2-2; 8 nucleotides line up with TRBD2. Germline CDR1 LNHDA, CDR2 SQIVND (reference sequence). V was clipped by 10 bases and J by 7 bases; unmatched bases: 8. The CDR3 is 13 residues long. This chain's CDR3 is CATERGPGGELFF. DNA for the CDR3: TGTGCCACAGAGCGGGGGCCGGGCGGGGAGCTGTTTTTT.

The V and J genes are TRBV16 and TRBJ1-1; 9 nucleotides agree with TRBD1. CDR3 length: 14 amino acids. V gave up 4 bases and J gave up 7 bases; unmatched junction bases: 7. The germline CDR1 and CDR2 sequences are KGHSY and FQNENV. CDR3 nucleotides: TGTGCCAGCAGCCTTACGGGACAGGGAAATGAAGCTTTCTTT. As protein: CASSLTGQGNEAFF.

A word on this clone: Other DNA sequences in the sample encode the same CDR3. V is TRBV5-1 and J is TRBJ2-5, with no clear D. Deletions cut 0 bases from V and 5 bases from J, with 5 bases between. Per germline, CDR1 SGHRS and CDR2 YFSETQ. This CDR3 has 12 amino acids. The CDR3: CASSLVGETQYF. The CDR3 DNA sequence: TGCGCCAGCAGCTTGGTTGGGGAGACCCAGTACTTC.

This chain connects TRBV7-9 to TRBJ1-5, with a tentative D call TRBD1 (5 bases). The CDR3 covers 14 residues. The germline V and J ends were trimmed by 2 bases and 3 bases, with 8 bases remaining between them. Germline V lookup: CDR1 SEHNR, CDR2 FQNEAQ (reference sequence). CDR3 bases: TGTGCCAGCAGCTTATCAGGGATCAATCAGCCCCAGCATTTT. Amino acid sequence: CASSLSGINQPQHF.